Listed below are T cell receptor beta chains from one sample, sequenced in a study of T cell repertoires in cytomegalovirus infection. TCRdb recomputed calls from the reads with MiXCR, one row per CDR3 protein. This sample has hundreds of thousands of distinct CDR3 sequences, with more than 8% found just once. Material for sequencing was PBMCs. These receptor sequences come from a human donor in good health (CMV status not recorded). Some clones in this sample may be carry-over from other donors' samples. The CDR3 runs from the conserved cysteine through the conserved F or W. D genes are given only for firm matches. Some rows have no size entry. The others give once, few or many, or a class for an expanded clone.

CDR3: CASSPGWRTYRDTGELCF
DNA: TGTGCCAGCAGCCCCGGGTGGCGGACATATCGGGACACCGGGGAGCTGTGTTTT
V: TRBV7-9
size: .
J: TRBJ2-2
D: .

CDR3: CASRAAGQGLYEQYF
DNA: TGTGCCAGCAGGGCCGCCGGACAGGGCCTCTACGAGCAGTACTTC
V: TRBV6-1
size: many
J: TRBJ2-7
D: TRBD1

CDR3: CASSLAGTDYNEQFF
DNA: TGTGCCAGCAGCTTAGCCGGGACGGACTACAATGAGCAGTTCTTC
V: TRBV7-2
size: many
J: TRBJ2-1
D: .

CDR3: CATSDSGYRYNEQFF
DNA: TGTGCCACCAGTGATTCAGGGTACAGATACAATGAGCAGTTCTTC
V: TRBV24-1
size: .
J: TRBJ2-1
D: .

CDR3: CASSWGRSYNEQFF
DNA: TGTGCCAGCAGCTGGGGGCGGTCCTACAATGAGCAGTTCTTC
V: TRBV7-2
size: .
J: TRBJ2-1
D: .

CDR3: CASSIDRAVSGANVLTF
DNA: TGTGCCAGTAGTATAGATCGGGCAGTCTCTGGGGCCAACGTCCTGACTTTC
V: TRBV19
size: few
J: TRBJ2-6
D: .

CDR3: CASSPPDSSYNEKLFF
DNA: TGTGCCAGCTCACCTCCTGACAGCTCTTATAATGAAAAACTGTTTTTT
V: TRBV18
size: .
J: TRBJ1-4
D: .

CDR3: CASSQAGTSGGVIRFF
DNA: TGCGCCAGCAGCCAGGCCGGGACTAGCGGGGGGGTAATTCGGTTCTTC
V: TRBV4-3
size: .
J: TRBJ2-1
D: TRBD2

CDR3: CASSSPRGGVYNEQFF
DNA: TGTGCCAGCAGTTCCCCACGGGGGGGGGTATACAATGAGCAGTTCTTC
V: TRBV6-1
size: many
J: TRBJ2-1
D: TRBD2

CDR3: CASSERKGPNQPQHF
DNA: TGTGCCAGCAGTGAACGAAAAGGTCCCAATCAGCCCCAGCATTTT
V: TRBV6-1
size: many
J: TRBJ1-5
D: .

CDR3: CASSQDQGSEAFF
DNA: TGCGCCAGCAGCCAAGATCAAGGGTCTGAAGCTTTCTTT
V: TRBV4-3
size: .
J: TRBJ1-1
D: .

CDR3: CASSSPDGTTNEKLFF
DNA: TGTGCCAGCAGCTCCCCGGACGGAACAACTAATGAAAAACTGTTTTTC
V: TRBV7-2
size: .
J: TRBJ1-4
D: .

CDR3: CASRPSQGVSNQPQHF
DNA: TGTGCCAGCCGTCCCAGCCAGGGGGTTAGCAATCAGCCCCAGCATTTT
V: TRBV12-3/TRBV12-4
size: few
J: TRBJ1-5
D: TRBD1

CDR3: CSVTLPGLRLSSYNEQFF
DNA: TGCAGCGTGACTCTTCCGGGACTACGCCTGAGCTCCTACAATGAGCAGTTCTTC
V: TRBV29-1
size: .
J: TRBJ2-1
D: TRBD2

CDR3: CASSVGPGTGVNEQFF
DNA: TGTGCCAGCAGCGTCGGTCCCGGGACAGGGGTAAATGAGCAGTTCTTC
V: TRBV7-8
size: many
J: TRBJ2-1
D: TRBD1

CDR3: CSARRGPGAPQHF
DNA: TGCAGTGCTAGACGGGGCCCCGGGGCGCCCCAGCATTTT
V: TRBV20-1
size: .
J: TRBJ1-5
D: .

CDR3: CASSLKTSGGVTDTQYF
DNA: TGTGCCAGCAGCTTAAAGACTTCTGGGGGGGTCACAGATACGCAGTATTTT
V: TRBV7-8
size: many
J: TRBJ2-3
D: TRBD2

CDR3: CASSHDRTLKYEQYF
DNA: TGCGCCAGCAGCCACGACCGGACGCTGAAGTACGAGCAGTACTTC
V: TRBV4-3
size: .
J: TRBJ2-7
D: .

CDR3: CASSQRYNEQFF
DNA: TGTGCCAGCAGCCAAAGATATAATGAGCAGTTCTTC
V: TRBV7-6
size: many
J: TRBJ2-1
D: .

CDR3: CASSHITDTQYF
DNA: TGTGCCAGCAGTCATATCACAGATACGCAGTATTTT
V: TRBV12-3/TRBV12-4
size: .
J: TRBJ2-3
D: .

CDR3: CASSVTVNTEAFF
DNA: TGTGCCAGCAGCGTGACAGTGAACACTGAAGCTTTCTTT
V: TRBV7-2
size: many
J: TRBJ1-1
D: .

CDR3: CASSLGTSGRGETQYF
DNA: TGTGCCAGCAGCCTAGGGACTAGCGGGAGAGGTGAGACCCAGTACTTC
V: TRBV7-3
size: many
J: TRBJ2-5
D: TRBD2

CDR3: CASSVAISSGNTIYF
DNA: TGTGCCAGCAGCGTAGCGATCAGCTCTGGAAACACCATATATTTT
V: TRBV9
size: .
J: TRBJ1-3
D: .

CDR3: CASNSGTSGRGWQETQYF
DNA: TGTGCCAGCAACTCCGGGACTAGCGGGAGAGGGTGGCAAGAGACCCAGTACTTC
V: TRBV5-4
size: many
J: TRBJ2-5
D: TRBD2

CDR3: CASSPTGGAGNEQFF
DNA: TGTGCCAGCAGCCCGACAGGGGGCGCCGGGAATGAGCAGTTCTTC
V: TRBV5-3
size: few
J: TRBJ2-1
D: TRBD1

CDR3: CAWSVLLRGNEQFF
DNA: TGTGCCTGGAGTGTACTTCTTCGGGGGAATGAGCAGTTCTTC
V: TRBV30
size: .
J: TRBJ2-1
D: .